This T cell receptor (beta chain) originates from a study of blood T cell repertoires in COVID-19. Turning to the study itself: COVID-19 samples, acute and convalescent, were from the United States, Italy and Spain. T cells, B-cell-depleted T cells, or PBMCs supplied cDNA or gDNA.

Trimming stripped 7 bases from V and 6 bases from J, with 22 bases between. Germline V gives CDR1 SGHDN, CDR2 FVKESK. The CDR3 contains 15 residues. Per the original data handling: Researchers report that nucleated cell counts were estimated from reference gene primer amplification. Profiled with immunoSEQ multiplex PCR; TCRdb holds only in-frame clones, not every one. Clone size and V and J calls were adopted from that table, with D and trimming inferred from the DNA. This table has 80,000 to 100,000 clones, 70% to 90% appearing once. This TCR was sampled from a woman in her sixties or seventies in a cohort sampled during active or convalescent COVID-19. This chain connects TRBV14 to TRBJ2-7; maybe TRBD1 (6 bases). The specimen sequenced was peripheral blood. The CDR3 DNA reads TGTGCCAGCACCACACTGTCCTACAGGGATTCCGAGCAGTACTTC. Amino acid sequence: CASTTLSYRDSEQYF.